Listed below are T cell receptor beta chains from one sample, sequenced in a study of T cell repertoires in cytomegalovirus infection. One entry per CDR3 protein, called by TCRdb with MiXCR from the reads. The table includes approximately 43,000 distinct CDR3 sequences, 20% detected once. Antigens for these TCRs are unknown. Sample: PBMCs, sequenced either directly or after in vitro stimulation (not recorded which). These receptors were obtained from a human donor in good health (CMV status not recorded). Some clones in this sample may be carry-over from other donors' samples. CDR3s include the opening cysteine and the closing phenylalanine or tryptophan. Fields, in order: clone size, CDR3 length, J gene, D gene, V gene, CDR3 DNA, CDR3 protein. A D gene is named only where the DNA matches it firmly. A row's size may be missing; if present it is once, few, many or a size class.

size: NA; length: 17; J: TRBJ2-1; D: TRBD1; V: TRBV20-1; DNA: TGCAGTGCCCTCCGGGACAGGGAGCGTACCCCTAACAATGAGCAGTTCTTC; CDR3: CSALRDRERTPNNEQFF
size: few; length: 14; J: TRBJ1-5; D: NA; V: TRBV5-6; DNA: TGTGCCAGCAGCTTCTTGGACAGCAATCAGCCCCAGCATTTT; CDR3: CASSFLDSNQPQHF
size: many; length: 12; J: TRBJ2-7; D: NA; V: TRBV7-9; DNA: TGTGCCAGCAGCCAACTGGCGGGAGAGCAGTACTTC; CDR3: CASSQLAGEQYF
size: many; length: 14; J: TRBJ1-6; D: NA; V: TRBV7-2; DNA: TGTGCCACCAGTAACAGGGCGCGCGATTCACCCCTCCACTTT; CDR3: CATSNRARDSPLHF
size: many; length: 13; J: TRBJ2-5; D: NA; V: TRBV19; DNA: TGTGCCAGTAGTATGGGGGTTGGAGAGACCCAGTACTTC; CDR3: CASSMGVGETQYF
size: NA; length: 13; J: TRBJ2-7; D: NA; V: TRBV18; DNA: TGTGCCAGCTGGGAGACCGGCTCCTACGAGCAGTACTTC; CDR3: CASWETGSYEQYF
size: many; length: 20; J: TRBJ2-5; D: NA; V: TRBV19; DNA: TGTGCCACCTCGCAGGGGGGGCGCGTGGTAGCGGGAAGAGCCGGCGAGACCCAGTACTTC; CDR3: CATSQGGRVVAGRAGETQYF
size: few; length: 14; J: TRBJ1-5; D: TRBD1; V: TRBV12-3/TRBV12-4; DNA: TGTGCCAGCAGACCAGACAGGGGATTACAGCCCCAGCATTTT; CDR3: CASRPDRGLQPQHF
size: few; length: 14; J: TRBJ2-7; D: TRBD2; V: TRBV5-4; DNA: TGTGCCAGCAGCTTGCTCGCGGGAGGTGGTGAGCAGTACTTC; CDR3: CASSLLAGGGEQYF
size: many; length: 18; J: TRBJ1-5; D: TRBD1; V: TRBV7-8; DNA: TGTGCCAGCAGCTCATGGGCTGCCCTACAGGGGAGGAATCAGCCCCAGCATTTT; CDR3: CASSSWAALQGRNQPQHF
size: many; length: 14; J: TRBJ2-7; D: NA; V: TRBV7-8; DNA: TGTGCCAGCAGCTTACGGAGGGCCAAAAACGAGCAGTACTTC; CDR3: CASSLRRAKNEQYF
size: many; length: 15; J: TRBJ2-7; D: NA; V: TRBV4-1; DNA: TGCGCCAGCAGCCAAGGAACAGCGCAGACCTACGAGCAGTACTTC; CDR3: CASSQGTAQTYEQYF
size: NA; length: 16; J: TRBJ2-1; D: TRBD1; V: TRBV20-1; DNA: TGCAGTGCTAGAGATCAGGGGGCGAAGTCCTACAATGAGCAGTTCTTC; CDR3: CSARDQGAKSYNEQFF
size: NA; length: 12; J: TRBJ2-3; D: NA; V: TRBV12-3/TRBV12-4; DNA: TGTGCCAGCAGTTTCGCGGCAGATACGCAGTATTTT; CDR3: CASSFAADTQYF
size: few; length: 15; J: TRBJ2-5; D: TRBD1; V: TRBV6-2/TRBV6-3; DNA: TGTGCCAGCAGCCCCGCGACAGGGTATTCGGAGACCCAGTACTTC; CDR3: CASSPATGYSETQYF
size: many; length: 12; J: TRBJ1-2; D: NA; V: TRBV19; DNA: TGTGCCAGCGGGGCGACTAACTATGGCTACACCTTC; CDR3: CASGATNYGYTF
size: NA; length: 19; J: TRBJ2-1; D: TRBD2; V: TRBV7-9; DNA: TGTGCCAGCAGCTTAATAGGGGCTAGCGGGGCTAGCTCCTACAATGAGCAGTTCTTC; CDR3: CASSLIGASGASSYNEQFF
size: few; length: 14; J: TRBJ2-1; D: TRBD2; V: TRBV2; DNA: TGTGCCATCATAGCGGGAGGTTCCTACAATGAGCAGTTCTTC; CDR3: CAIIAGGSYNEQFF
size: few; length: 16; J: TRBJ2-4; D: NA; V: TRBV24-1; DNA: TGTGCCGCTACCCGGGGACCCCGTTTCGCCAAAAACATTCAGTACTTC; CDR3: CAATRGPRFAKNIQYF
size: NA; length: 16; J: TRBJ2-2; D: TRBD1; V: TRBV9; DNA: TGTGCCAGCAGCGCCAACAGGGGGCTCAACACCGGGGAGCTGTTTTTT; CDR3: CASSANRGLNTGELFF
size: NA; length: 12; J: TRBJ2-5; D: NA; V: TRBV15; DNA: TGTGCCACCAGCAGACCTCCATCGACCCAGTACTTC; CDR3: CATSRPPSTQYF
size: NA; length: 19; J: TRBJ2-1; D: NA; V: TRBV28; DNA: TGTGCCAGCAGTTTATTGAGGGGGCTAGGAGGGAGCTCCTACAATGAGCAGTTCTTC; CDR3: CASSLLRGLGGSSYNEQFF
size: few; length: 14; J: TRBJ1-2; D: NA; V: TRBV6-5; DNA: TGTGCCAGCAGTTACGGGGGCTCCGTGGCCGGCTACACCTTC; CDR3: CASSYGGSVAGYTF
size: many; length: 12; J: TRBJ2-7; D: NA; V: TRBV7-2; DNA: TGTGCCAGCAGCCTGTTTAACTACGAGCAGTACTTC; CDR3: CASSLFNYEQYF
size: NA; length: 15; J: TRBJ2-5; D: TRBD2; V: TRBV2; DNA: TGTGCCAGCGGGGCTAGCGGGGGCCTCCAAGAGACCCAGTACTTC; CDR3: CASGASGGLQETQYF
size: many; length: 13; J: TRBJ2-5; D: NA; V: TRBV6-1; DNA: TGTGCCAGCAGTGTCATTAGTTTAGAGACCCAGTACTTC; CDR3: CASSVISLETQYF
size: NA; length: 14; J: TRBJ1-5; D: NA; V: TRBV7-9; DNA: TGTGCCAGCAGCTCGACAGCCGCGGGGCAGCCCCAGCATTTT; CDR3: CASSSTAAGQPQHF
size: few; length: 14; J: TRBJ1-5; D: NA; V: TRBV20-1; DNA: TGCAGTGCTAGGCAGGGGTATAGCAATCAGCCCCAGCATTTT; CDR3: CSARQGYSNQPQHF
size: NA; length: 18; J: TRBJ2-6; D: NA; V: TRBV4-3; DNA: TGCGCCAGCAGCCAAGATAGGGGGAGGGGTTCTGGGGCCAACGTCCTGACTTTC; CDR3: CASSQDRGRGSGANVLTF
size: many; length: 15; J: TRBJ1-6; D: TRBD1; V: TRBV7-2; DNA: TGTGCCAGCAGCCCAGTGGGACAGGGACGTTCACCCCTCCACTTT; CDR3: CASSPVGQGRSPLHF
size: many; length: 14; J: TRBJ2-1; D: NA; V: TRBV5-5; DNA: TGTGCCAGCATCATGGGGGGCTCCTACAATGAGCAGTTCTTC; CDR3: CASIMGGSYNEQFF
size: NA; length: 15; J: TRBJ2-1; D: TRBD2; V: TRBV2; DNA: TGTGCCAGCAGTGAGACTAGCGGGATCTACAATGAGCAGTTCTTC; CDR3: CASSETSGIYNEQFF
size: medium-sized; length: 14; J: TRBJ1-4; D: NA; V: TRBV6-5; DNA: TGTGCCAGCAGTCGACCGGGTATTAATGAAAAACTGTTTTTT; CDR3: CASSRPGINEKLFF
size: NA; length: 14; J: TRBJ2-7; D: TRBD1; V: TRBV6-1; DNA: TGTGCCAGCAGTGCCGGGACAGGGGGCTACGAGCAGTACTTC; CDR3: CASSAGTGGYEQYF
size: once; length: 13; J: TRBJ2-5; D: NA; V: TRBV5-1; DNA: TGCGCCAGCAGCTCGGGACCTCAAGAGACCCAGTACTTC; CDR3: CASSSGPQETQYF
size: many; length: 18; J: TRBJ2-1; D: TRBD2; V: TRBV2; DNA: TGTGCCAGCAGTGGGGGACTAGGAGCGAAACTCTCCTACAATGAGCAGTTCTTC; CDR3: CASSGGLGAKLSYNEQFF
size: many; length: 20; J: TRBJ2-1; D: NA; V: TRBV7-2; DNA: TGTGCCAGCAGTTTTATTCCCTCGACCCGCCGATCAAGCTCCTACAATGAGCAGTTCTTC; CDR3: CASSFIPSTRRSSSYNEQFF
size: few; length: 14; J: TRBJ2-5; D: NA; V: TRBV24-1; DNA: TGTGCCACCAGTGCGGGGCAGGGCGTGGAGACCCAGTACTTC; CDR3: CATSAGQGVETQYF
size: NA; length: 12; J: TRBJ2-5; D: NA; V: TRBV15; DNA: TGTGCCACCAGCAGTGATGGACTTCCCCAGTACTTC; CDR3: CATSSDGLPQYF
size: many; length: 14; J: TRBJ2-1; D: NA; V: TRBV11-2; DNA: TGTGCCAGCACCCCTGCCCCAGGGACCGATGAGCAGTTCTTC; CDR3: CASTPAPGTDEQFF
size: NA; length: 14; J: TRBJ2-1; D: TRBD2; V: TRBV5-1; DNA: TGCGCCAGCAGCTCCCTAGCGGGGTCCGATGAGCAGTTCTTC; CDR3: CASSSLAGSDEQFF
size: few; length: 15; J: TRBJ2-5; D: TRBD1; V: TRBV7-9; DNA: TGTGCCAGCAGCTTCTCGGGACAGGGGCAAGAGACCCAGTACTTC; CDR3: CASSFSGQGQETQYF
size: few; length: 15; J: TRBJ2-5; D: NA; V: TRBV7-9; DNA: TGTGCCAGCAGCTTAGAGGGTAAAAGGGAAGAGACCCAGTACTTC; CDR3: CASSLEGKREETQYF
size: few; length: 14; J: TRBJ1-5; D: NA; V: TRBV5-6; DNA: TGTGCCAGCAGCTTGTATGGGATCGGTCAGCCCCAGCATTTT; CDR3: CASSLYGIGQPQHF
size: NA; length: 13; J: TRBJ1-2; D: TRBD1; V: TRBV10-3; DNA: TGTGCCATAGCGGACAGGGAGGAGTCGGGCTACACCTTC; CDR3: CAIADREESGYTF
size: many; length: 15; J: TRBJ2-6; D: TRBD1; V: TRBV7-2; DNA: TGTGCCAGCAGCTTAGACAGGGGGCAGGCCAACGTCCTGACTTTC; CDR3: CASSLDRGQANVLTF
size: many; length: 14; J: TRBJ2-1; D: NA; V: TRBV10-3; DNA: TGTGCCACCGAGGACAGTAACCTCTACAATGAGCAGTTCTTC; CDR3: CATEDSNLYNEQFF
size: many; length: 15; J: TRBJ1-2; D: TRBD1; V: TRBV7-9; DNA: TGTGCCAGCAGCCCGAGACAGGGGGAGGTGTGGGGCTACACCTTC; CDR3: CASSPRQGEVWGYTF